Below, one T cell receptor (beta chain) is given with its context. Its target is unknown. Once extracted for a subset, genomic DNA was divided evenly among several immunoSEQ plates. For sorted subsets, 200 ng DNA per replicate equaled roughly 30,000 T cell genomes. Sequenced by immunoSEQ multiplex PCR; TCRdb stores in-frame clones only, minus some. The sample yields some 2.1 million clones, roughly 94% seen once. The data derive from a study of shared clonotypes between healthy human individuals. Overall study findings and caveats: Memory subsets generally showed lower estimated richness than naive subsets. Against clonotypes common to all four donors, non-shared ones had lower generation probabilities.

With 6 bases removed from V and 1 base from J, the gap between germline ends came to 12 bases. The germline CDR1 and CDR2 sequences are SNHLY and FYNNEI. This CDR3 has 14 amino acids. This sequence joins TRBV2 and TRBJ1-1; D is uncertain. This receptor was identified in a man younger than 35 in good health. Sequences were obtained from naive CD4+ T cells sorted from blood. Subset in this sample: CD45RA+ positively selected. The DNA of the CDR3 is TGTGCCAGCAGGAAGGAGGCCCAGAACACTGAAGCTTTCTTT. It specifies CASRKEAQNTEAFF.